This T cell receptor beta chain was sequenced during a study of blood T cell repertoires in COVID-19. Study-level background: Samples taken during acute and convalescent COVID-19 were collected in the United States, Italy and Spain. Sample material is recorded as cDNA or gDNA derived from T cells, B-cell-depleted T cells, or PBMCs.

In the original workflow: Nucleated cell counts were estimated from reference gene primer amplification. Profiled with immunoSEQ multiplex PCR; TCRdb holds only in-frame clones, not every one. V, J and clone size are those of that table, while D and trimming were read from the DNA. The sample consists of 250,000 to 350,000 clones, approximately 91% of them appearing once. Germline values: CDR1 MGHDK, CDR2 SYGVNS. The CDR3 contains 12 residues. V lost 10 bases, J lost 0 bases, and 9 bases lay in between. This TCR was recovered from a woman between 35 and 50 years old who had recovered from COVID-19. Specimen: peripheral blood. V and J are TRBV25-1 and TRBJ1-1; no reliable D call. The CDR3 DNA sequence: TGTGCCACTAGTCACTTGAACACTGAAGCTTTCTTT. It encodes CATSHLNTEAFF.